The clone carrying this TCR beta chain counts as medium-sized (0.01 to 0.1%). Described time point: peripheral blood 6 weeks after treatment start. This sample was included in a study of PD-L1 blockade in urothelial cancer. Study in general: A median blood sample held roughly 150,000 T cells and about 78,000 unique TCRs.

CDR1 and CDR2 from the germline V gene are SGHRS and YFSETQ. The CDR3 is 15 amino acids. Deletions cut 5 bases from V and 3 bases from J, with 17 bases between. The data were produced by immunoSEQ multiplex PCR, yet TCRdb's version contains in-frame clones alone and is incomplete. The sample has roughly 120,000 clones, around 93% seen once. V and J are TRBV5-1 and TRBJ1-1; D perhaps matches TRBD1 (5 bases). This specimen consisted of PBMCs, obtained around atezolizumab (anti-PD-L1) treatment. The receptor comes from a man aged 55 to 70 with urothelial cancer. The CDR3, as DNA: TGCGCCAGCAGTCGGGGGACGGCGGAGGACACTGAAGCTTTCTTT. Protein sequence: CASSRGTAEDTEAFF.